This T cell receptor (beta chain) was recorded in a study of metastatic and nonmetastatic thyroid tumors. Study background: Repertoires of blood and of tissue (tumor or nodule) from malignant and benign thyroid patients were compared. Whole-study results and caveats: Malignant tumors reportedly showed significantly higher TCR beta diversity than benign nodules in both blood and tumor.

In regard to this clone: The antigen is undetermined. One junction end disagrees with the germline gene, perhaps due to a read error.

The CDR3 extends over 14 amino acids. Germline V gene data show CDR1 as MDHEN and CDR2 as SYDVKM. As handled by the study authors: Researchers built a distant-metastasis classifier for papillary thyroid cancer that drew on CDR3 differences across clinicopathological groups. TCRdb re-processed the PCR reads through MiXCR. These V and J calls derive from TCRdb rather than the authors' analysis. The sample has some 30,000 clones, about 30% seen once. Every patient underwent thyroid surgery untreated. The chain is built from TRBV28 and TRBJ2-7; D may be TRBD1 (7 bases). The specimen sequenced was blood. The clonotype comes from a female donor with papillary thyroid cancer or a benign thyroid nodule (not recorded which). Some clones in this sample may be carry-over from other donors' samples. The CDR3 DNA reads TGTGCCAGCAGTTTGGCGGGACAGCACGACGAGCAGGACTTC. Protein product: CASSLAGQHDEQDF.